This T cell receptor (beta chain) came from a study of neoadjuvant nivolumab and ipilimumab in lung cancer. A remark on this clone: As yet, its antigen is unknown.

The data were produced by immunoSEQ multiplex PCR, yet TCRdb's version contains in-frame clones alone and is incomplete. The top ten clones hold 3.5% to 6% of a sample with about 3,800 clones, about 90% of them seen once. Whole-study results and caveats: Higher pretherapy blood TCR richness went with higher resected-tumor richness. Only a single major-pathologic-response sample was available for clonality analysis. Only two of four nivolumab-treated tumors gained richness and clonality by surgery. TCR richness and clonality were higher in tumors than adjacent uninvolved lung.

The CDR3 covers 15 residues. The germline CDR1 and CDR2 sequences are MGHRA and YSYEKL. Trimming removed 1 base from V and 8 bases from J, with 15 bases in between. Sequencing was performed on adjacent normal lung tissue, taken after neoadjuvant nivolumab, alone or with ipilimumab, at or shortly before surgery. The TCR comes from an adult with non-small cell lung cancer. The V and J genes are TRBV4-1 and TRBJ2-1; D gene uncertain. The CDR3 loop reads CASSQVGTPSDEQFF. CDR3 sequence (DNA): TGCGCCAGCAGCCAAGTTGGAACGCCCTCGGATGAGCAGTTCTTC.